The 17 T cell receptor beta chains below were found in one sample sequenced in a study of read filtering for tumor transcriptome and immune sequencing (dated by TCRdb to 2020 to 2021). The listed sequencing device is Illumina HiSeq 4000. Starting from 400 to 450 ng RNA, TCR libraries were constructed with the Immunoverse kit using molecular barcoded adaptors that cover the alpha/delta and beta/gamma chains. The public reads were reanalyzed by TCRdb: fastp trimming at Q25, MiXCR alignment, in-frame beta chains only. Each entry merges the rows of one CDR3 protein and shows their most common DNA and genes. The sample table contains some 120,000 distinct CDR3 sequences; only one count was recorded for 13% of them. The ten largest clonotypes hold roughly 11% of the sample. Specimen: a population of CD138-negative cells sorted from bone marrow. The cell subset or site label for this specimen denotes: bone marrow mononuclear cells depleted of CD138+ plasma/myeloma cells by negative magnetic selection. The receptors here all came from a donor at least 40 years old with multiple myeloma.

This clonotype was seen many times. This chain links TRBV5-1 with TRBJ2-3; TRBD2 agrees at 9 bases. Germline CDR1 reads SGHRS; CDR2 reads YFSETQ. With 0 bases clipped from V and 1 base from J, the junction kept 3 bases outside the gene matches. The CDR3 length is 16 residues. CDR3 region: CASSLVAGEGTDTQYF. CDR3 bases: TGCGCCAGCAGCTTGGTAGCGGGAGAGGGCACAGATACGCAGTATTTT. Based on the CDR3 plus reference TRBV5-1 and TRBJ2-3, the full variable domain is KAGVTQTPRYLIKTRGQQVTLSCSPISGHRSVSWYQQTPGQGLQFLFEYFSETQRNKGNFPGRFSGRQFSNSRSEMNVSTLELGDSALYLCASSLVAGEGTDTQYFGPGTRLTVL.

This clonotype was observed at least ten times. V is TRBV5-6 and J is TRBJ2-5, with 12 bases that match TRBD2. Germline CDR1 SGHDT, CDR2 YYEEEE. The CDR3 covers 15 residues. Unmatched junction bases numbered 4, after V lost 5 bases and J lost 2 bases. CDR3 region: CASSLTSGGQETQYF. The CDR3 region has the DNA TGTGCCAGCAGTCTGACTAGCGGGGGACAAGAGACCCAGTACTTC.

The rearrangement links TRBV20-1 to TRBJ1-1; D is unresolved. Germline lookup yields CDR1 DFQATT and CDR2 SNEGSKA (reference sequence). V lost 0 bases, J lost 4 bases, and 12 bases lay in between. CDR3 length: 14 amino acids. The CDR3 loop reads CSARDHRGGTEAFF. The CDR3 DNA sequence: TGCAGTGCTAGAGATCATCGGGGTGGCACTGAAGCTTTCTTT.

In its sample, this clonotype was seen many times. For the CDR3, the DNA is TGCGCCAGCAGCTCTGCAGGGGGCAATGAGCAGTTCTTC. Protein: CASSSAGGNEQFF. The V call is TRBV5-1, the J call TRBJ2-1; 7 bases align to TRBD1. The CDR3 spans 13 residues. Germline values: CDR1 SGHRS, CDR2 YFSETQ. After removal of 3 bases from V and 6 bases from J, the junction contained 3 bases not matched to a gene. Complete variable domain (other parts from reference TRBV5-1 and TRBJ2-1): KAGVTQTPRYLIKTRGQQVTLSCSPISGHRSVSWYQQTPGQGLQFLFEYFSETQRNKGNFPGRFSGRQFSNSRSEMNVSTLELGDSALYLCASSSAGGNEQFFGPGTRLTVL.

This clonotype was counted many times. For the CDR3, the DNA is TGTGCCACCAGTGACCGGCGATACAGGGTAGGGGCTAGCTCCTACAATGAGCAGTTCTTC. Amino acid sequence: CATSDRRYRVGASSYNEQFF. V and J are TRBV24-1 and TRBJ2-1; a weak D match, TRBD1 (6 bases). V dropped 4 bases and J dropped 0 bases, with 24 bases sitting between them. This CDR3 contains 20 residues. Germline CDR1 reads KGHDR; CDR2 reads SFDVKD.

This clonotype appeared a few times. V and J are TRBV12-3 or TRBV12-4 and TRBJ1-2, with D possibly TRBD1 on 6 matching bases. Trimming removed 3 bases from V and 6 bases from J, with 20 bases in between. The length of the CDR3 is 16 residues. The chain's CDR3 is CASSLFQGSWYDGYTF. The CDR3, as DNA: TGTGCCAGCAGTTTGTTCCAGGGGAGCTGGTATGATGGCTACACCTTC.

This clonotype was seen many times. The rearrangement uses TRBV12-3 or TRBV12-4 and TRBJ2-3, with 10 bases lining up with TRBD2. The V segment lost 3 bases and the J segment 2 bases; nucleotides outside the gene matches: 5. This CDR3 spans 16 amino acids. This CDR3 is CASSFKAGGYTDTQYF. The CDR3 bases are TGTGCCAGCAGTTTCAAAGCGGGGGGGTACACAGATACGCAGTATTTT.

This clonotype occurred many times. This chain joins TRBV28 and TRBJ2-5, with D possibly being TRBD1 or TRBD2 (7 bases each). V lost 6 bases and J lost 0, with 17 bases in between. CDR3 length: 16 amino acids. CDR1 is MDHEN, CDR2 SYDVKM, per germline. The CDR3 coding sequence is TGTGCCAGCAGCCCTGGCAGGGGGGGATACCAAGAGACCCAGTACTTC. This encodes CASSPGRGGYQETQYF.

The sample holds many counts of this clonotype. V gene TRBV3-1 combines with J gene TRBJ2-1; D ambiguous. V gave up 0 bases and J gave up 4 bases, with 7 bases separating them. The CDR3 sequence is 14 residues long. Germline V lookup: CDR1 LGHDT, CDR2 YNNKEL (reference sequence). CDR3 in DNA: TGTGCCAGCAGCCAAGAATGGCAATACAATGAGCAGTTCTTC. Residues: CASSQEWQYNEQFF.

This clonotype was counted ten times or more. The rearrangement links TRBV6-6 to TRBJ2-1; D ambiguous. V lost 2 bases and J 9 bases, leaving 8 bases between the germline ends. The germline V gene encodes CDR1 MNHNY and CDR2 SVGAGI (reference sequence). The CDR3 extends over 12 amino acids. The CDR3 DNA sequence: TGTGCCAGCAGTTACCGGTTGTTTGAGCAGTTCTTC. It yields the protein CASSYRLFEQFF.

This clonotype was picked up many times. The J gene is TRBJ2-1, the V gene TRBV7-9; no reliable D call. The CDR3 has 13 residues. V dropped 6 bases and J dropped 0 bases, with 6 bases sitting between them. Germline assignment: CDR1 SEHNR and CDR2 FQNEAQ (reference sequence). CDR3 bases: TGTGCCAGCAGTCAAAGCTCCTACAATGAGCAGTTCTTC. Protein: CASSQSSYNEQFF.

In the case of this clonotype: This is likely an artifact of a read error, given a far larger clone one base away. The chain uses TRBV5-6 and TRBJ2-1; a possible D gene is TRBD2 (7 bases). Germline V lookup: CDR1 SGHDT, CDR2 YYEEEE. CDR3 length: 16 amino acids. The V end was cut by 0 bases, the J end by 9 bases, with 19 bases between. As DNA, the CDR3 is TGTGCCAGCAGCTTGGATTGGGGGGGCTCGTGGAGTGAGCAGTTCTTC. Protein: CASSLDWGGSWSEQFF.

With regard to this clonotype: A single base is all that separates this from a far larger clone, so a read error is likely. This sequence joins TRBV4-2 and TRBJ2-1; D is perhaps TRBD1 (6 bases). The CDR3 is 14 residues long. Looked up from germline, CDR1 is LGHNA and CDR2 is YNFKEQ. For the CDR3, the DNA is TGCTCCAGCAGCCAAGTCAGGGACACCAATGAGCAGTTCTTC. Translation: CSSSQVRDTNEQFF.

This clonotype was detected a few times. A much bigger clone sits one base away, suggesting this may be a read error. The chain joins TRBV9 to TRBJ1-6, with no clear D. There are 14 residues in the CDR3. Germline V gene lookup returns CDR1 SGDLS and CDR2 YYNGEE. For the CDR3, the DNA is TGTGCCAGCAGCGTAGAACAGCATAATTCACCCCCCCACTTT. Protein: CASSVEQHNSPPHF.

Many counts were recorded for this clonotype. The chain has TRBV6-1 and TRBJ2-2; possibly TRBD2 for D (5 bases). The CDR3 extends over 16 amino acids. V lost 6 bases and J lost 1, with 15 bases in between. Germline V CDR1 and CDR2: MNHNS, SASEGT. The DNA of the CDR3 is TGTGCCAGCAGGGGTGCCGGGAATAGGAACACCGGGGAGCTGTTTTTT. Translation gives CASRGAGNRNTGELFF.

There are many counts of this clonotype. V and J are TRBV29-1 and TRBJ2-3; D gene ambiguous. The CDR3 consists of 14 residues. V gave up 2 bases and J gave up 0 bases, with 9 bases separating them. Germline V lookup: CDR1 SQVTM, CDR2 ANQGSEA. In DNA form, the CDR3 reads TGCAGCGTTGAACGGAGACTGAGCACAGATACGCAGTATTTT. Translation gives CSVERRLSTDTQYF.

This clonotype was seen many times. The genes are TRBV19 and TRBJ2-2, with D possibly being TRBD1 or TRBD2 (5 bases each). Germline CDR1 reads LNHDA; CDR2 reads SQIVND (reference sequence). Trimming cost V 6 bases and J 7 bases, with 12 bases left between them. The CDR3 contains 13 residues. As DNA, the CDR3 is TGTGCCAGTAGCGAGGGGTTGCACGGGGAGCTGTTTTTT. Translated: CASSEGLHGELFF.